Listed here are 25 T cell receptor beta chains from one sample, sequenced in a study of shared clonotypes between healthy human individuals. Positively selected for CCR7, the CD45RO-negative cells used as naive CD8 cells excluded terminally differentiated effector memory CD45RA+ cells. Clones were sequenced by immunoSEQ multiplex PCR, and TCRdb holds only the in-frame ones, with some missing. The sample has under 2,000,000 clones, roughly 95% seen once. Material: naive CD8+ T cells sorted from blood. The receptors here all came from a man between 18 and 29 years old in good health.

The V and J genes are TRBV28 and TRBJ2-1, with 8 bases identical to TRBD2. V was clipped by 5 bases and J by 8 bases; unmatched bases: 8. Germline CDR1 and CDR2: MDHEN and SYDVKM. The CDR3 is 14 residues long. DNA for the CDR3: TGTGCCAGCAGTCGGGAGCGGGAGTGGGATGAGCAGTTCTTC. Amino acid sequence: CASSREREWDEQFF.

The chain employs TRBV5-1 and TRBJ2-1, with D tentatively TRBD1 or TRBD2 (5 bases each). CDR1 is SGHRS, CDR2 YFSETQ, per germline. Trimming left V 8 bases short and J 6 bases short, with 21 bases between. This CDR3 is 15 amino acids long. The CDR3 nucleotides read TGCGCCAGTCAAACCGGGACCATAGGTGGCAATGAGCAGTTCTTC. Its protein product is CASQTGTIGGNEQFF.

The rearrangement joins TRBV4-1 to TRBJ1-2; D perhaps matches TRBD1 (6 bases). CDR3 length: 13 amino acids. The V and J ends lost 4 bases and 8 bases respectively, with 14 bases between them. Looked up from germline, CDR1 is MGHRA and CDR2 is YSYEKL. The DNA of the CDR3 is TGCGCCAGCAGCCCGCGGACAGTTGGGGGCTACACCTTC. As protein: CASSPRTVGGYTF.

This clone occurred once. Here the CDR3 reads CATSYTEGDQPQHF. In DNA form, the CDR3 reads TGTGCCACCAGCTATACCGAGGGAGATCAGCCCCAGCATTTT. The chain carries TRBV15 and TRBJ1-5; D is unclear. The CDR3 spans 14 residues. The germline V gene encodes CDR1 LNHNV and CDR2 YYDKDF (reference sequence). With 5 bases removed from V and 5 bases from J, the gap between germline ends came to 13 bases.

The chain uses TRBV13 and TRBJ2-7; the D is unclear. The CDR3 extends over 13 amino acids. Germline values: CDR1 PRHDT, CDR2 FYEKMQ (reference sequence). V lost 5 bases and J 5 bases, leaving 13 bases between the germline ends. CDR3 sequence: CASSARVRDEQYF. In nucleotides, the CDR3 is TGTGCCAGCAGCGCAAGGGTCCGTGACGAGCAGTACTTC.

This sequence joins TRBV4-3 and TRBJ1-2; D unclear. Trimming took off 0 bases at V and 3 bases at J, with 8 bases between the two ends. The CDR3 loop spans 14 amino acids. Germline V gene data show CDR1 as LGHNA and CDR2 as YSLEER. Here the CDR3 reads CASSQEGSYYGYTF. The CDR3 DNA reads as TGCGCCAGCAGCCAAGAGGGCAGTTACTATGGCTACACCTTC.

The V and J genes are TRBV9 and TRBJ2-3; D possibly corresponds to TRBD2 (6 bases). The CDR3 spans 15 residues. Germline V gene lookup returns CDR1 SGDLS and CDR2 YYNGEE. V was shortened by 0 bases and J by 3 bases, with 11 bases between the two germline ends. Here the CDR3 reads CASSVAGSPTDTQYF. The CDR3 DNA follows: TGTGCCAGCAGCGTAGCCGGGAGCCCGACAGATACGCAGTATTTT.

The chain employs TRBV11-2 and TRBJ2-1, with 7 bases fitting TRBD2. The CDR3 loop spans 15 amino acids. CDR1 is SGHAT, CDR2 FQNNGV, per germline. V lost 5 bases and J lost 2; bases outside the gene matches: 6. The CDR3 DNA is TGTGCCAGCAGCCCCCGAGCGGGGACCTACAATGAGCAGTTCTTC. Translated, it gives CASSPRAGTYNEQFF.

The chain recombines TRBV2 with TRBJ2-1; 8 bases fit TRBD1. CDR1 is SNHLY, CDR2 FYNNEI, per germline. The ends lost 2 bases at V and 8 bases at J; junction bases unmatched: 5. The CDR3 covers 14 residues. CDR3 loop: CASSEPGQVDEQFF. The CDR3 DNA is TGTGCCAGCAGTGAACCGGGACAGGTGGATGAGCAGTTCTTC.

The chain is built from TRBV30 and TRBJ2-2, with 9 positions matching TRBD2. Germline V gene sequence: CDR1 GTSNPN, CDR2 SVGIG (reference sequence). The CDR3 contains 13 residues. Written as DNA, the CDR3 is TGTGCACTTCTTAGCGGGGGTGGCGGGGAGCTGTTTTTT. Protein sequence: CALLSGGGGELFF. Full variable domain (missing parts from reference TRBV30 and TRBJ2-2): SQTIHQWPATLVQPVGSPLSLECTVEGTSNPNLYWYRQAAGRGLQLLFYSVGIGQISSEVPQNLSASRPQDRQFILSSKKLLLSDSGFYLCALLSGGGGELFFGEGSRLTVL.

The chain has TRBV4-1 and TRBJ2-5; 10 bases map to TRBD1. The V segment lost 4 bases and the J segment 5 bases; nucleotides outside the gene matches: 7. The CDR3 extends over 15 amino acids. The germline CDR1 and CDR2 sequences are MGHRA and YSYEKL. The CDR3: CASSLDRGAGETQYF. CDR3 DNA sequence: TGCGCCAGCAGCCTGGACAGGGGGGCAGGGGAGACCCAGTACTTC.

As to this clone: Other nucleotide sequences from this sample produce the same CDR3. V gene TRBV7-9 combines with J gene TRBJ2-7; D is ambiguous. V lost 5 bases, J lost 0 bases, and 8 bases lay in between. Germline CDR1 reads SEHNR; CDR2 reads FQNEAQ (reference sequence). The length of the CDR3 is 13 residues. As DNA, the CDR3 is TGTGCCAGCAGCCTATCTAGCTCCTACGAGCAGTACTTC. It encodes CASSLSSSYEQYF. The full variable domain, completed using reference TRBV7-9 and TRBJ2-7, is DTGVSQNPRHKITKRGQNVTFRCDPISEHNRLYWYRQTLGQGPEFLTYFQNEAQLEKSRLLSDRFSAERPKGSFSTLEIQRTEQGDSAMYLCASSLSSSYEQYFGPGTRLTVT.

This chain connects TRBV6-5 to TRBJ2-7; weak D call: TRBD1 (6 bases). CDR3 length: 16 residues. The germline CDR1 and CDR2 sequences are MNHEY and SVGAGI. Trimming cost V 0 bases and J 4 bases, with 16 bases left between them. The CDR3, as DNA: TGTGCCAGCAGTTACTCGGTGGGACACCAAAAATACGAGCAGTACTTC. Encoded protein: CASSYSVGHQKYEQYF.

The rearrangement joins TRBV6-1 to TRBJ2-7; unclear D gene. V was shortened by 1 base and J by 2 bases, with 12 bases between the two germline ends. The CDR3 loop spans 15 amino acids. Germline V gene sequence: CDR1 MNHNS, CDR2 SASEGT. CDR3 protein: CASSEVGSFPYEQYF. The CDR3 DNA reads as TGTGCCAGCAGTGAAGTCGGGTCTTTCCCCTACGAGCAGTACTTC.

The chain couples TRBV6-5 to TRBJ1-1; no clear D. Germline V lookup: CDR1 MNHEY, CDR2 SVGAGI. Trimming took off 2 bases at V and 7 bases at J, with 11 bases between the two ends. This CDR3 comprises 13 residues. The CDR3 sequence: CASSYEGYGEAFF. CDR3 DNA: TGTGCCAGCAGTTACGAGGGCTACGGTGAAGCTTTCTTT.

This clone occurred a few times. Other DNA sequences from this sample encode an identical CDR3 as well. The chain links TRBV6-5 to TRBJ1-1; unclear D gene. The V gene's germline CDR1 is MNHEY and CDR2 SVGAGI. V was clipped by 4 bases and J by 0 bases, with 6 bases between them. This CDR3 contains 13 residues. CDR3 in amino acids: CASSSNLNTEAFF. DNA for the CDR3: TGTGCCAGCAGTTCCAATCTGAACACTGAAGCTTTCTTT.

The chain carries TRBV30 and TRBJ1-2; perhaps TRBD1 as D (6 bases). V dropped 4 bases and J dropped 6 bases, with 12 bases sitting between them. CDR1 GTSNPN and CDR2 SVGIG come from the germline V gene (reference sequence). This CDR3 is built from 12 residues. CDR3 sequence (DNA): TGTGCCTGGAAGGTGGGGGCGGATGGCTACACCTTC. It encodes CAWKVGADGYTF.

The chain employs TRBV7-9 and TRBJ2-7, with 8 bases matching TRBD1. The CDR3 has 15 residues. The trim removed 3 bases at V and 6 bases at J, leaving 10 bases unmatched. Germline CDR1 is SEHNR and CDR2 is FQNEAQ (reference sequence). The CDR3 sequence is CASSFQQGVFFEQYF. The CDR3 DNA reads as TGTGCCAGCAGCTTTCAACAGGGGGTTTTCTTCGAGCAGTACTTC. The variable domain in full, with the rest retrieved from reference TRBV7-9 and TRBJ2-7, is DTGVSQNPRHKITKRGQNVTFRCDPISEHNRLYWYRQTLGQGPEFLTYFQNEAQLEKSRLLSDRFSAERPKGSFSTLEIQRTEQGDSAMYLCASSFQQGVFFEQYFGPGTRLTVT.

The chain combines TRBV7-8 with TRBJ2-7; 8 bases line up with TRBD1. The CDR3 totals 15 residues. J lost 3 bases, V lost 6 bases, and 10 bases had no gene match. Looked up from germline, CDR1 is SGHVS and CDR2 is FQNEAQ. The CDR3 DNA is TGTGCCAGCAGATTGGACAGGGAAAGCTACTACGAGCAGTACTTC. It specifies CASRLDRESYYEQYF.

The V call is TRBV9, the J call TRBJ2-3, with D perhaps given as TRBD1 or TRBD2 (5 bases each). The V end lost 3 bases, the J end lost 0 bases, and 14 bases lay between the germline ends. The germline gives CDR1 SGDLS, CDR2 YYNGEE. This CDR3 is built from 16 residues. This CDR3 is CASSEGTVSSTDTQYF. CDR3 bases: TGTGCCAGCAGCGAGGGGACGGTATCTAGCACAGATACGCAGTATTTT.

V is TRBV6-5 and J is TRBJ1-2; the D gene is possibly TRBD1 (5 bases). Germline assignment: CDR1 MNHEY and CDR2 SVGAGI. The CDR3 contains 15 residues. Trimming stripped 7 bases from V and 2 bases from J, with 17 bases between. The CDR3 sequence: CASTETIGHNYGYTF. The CDR3 DNA is TGTGCCAGCACCGAAACTATCGGACACAACTATGGCTACACCTTC.

The J gene is TRBJ2-2, the V gene TRBV7-2; 10 bases line up with TRBD2. The germline V gene encodes CDR1 SGHTA and CDR2 FQGNSA. CDR3 size: 16 residues. With V trimmed by 5 bases and J by 6 bases, 9 bases remained unmatched. CDR3 protein: CASSPRTSGTAGELFF. CDR3 nucleotides: TGTGCCAGCAGCCCAAGGACTAGCGGTACGGCCGGGGAGCTGTTTTTT.

V gene TRBV6-1 combines with J gene TRBJ2-7; D possibly matches TRBD1 or TRBD2 (5 bases each). This CDR3 is 14 amino acids long. Per the germline V gene, CDR1 is MNHNS and CDR2 is SASEGT. Trimming removed 2 bases from V and 3 bases from J, with 11 bases in between. The CDR3 loop is CASSEFNGGYEQYF. The CDR3 coding sequence is TGTGCCAGCAGTGAATTCAATGGGGGCTACGAGCAGTACTTC.

The V gene is TRBV7-2, the J gene TRBJ2-1; TRBD1 matches at 7 bases. The V segment lost 5 bases and the J segment 0 bases; nucleotides outside the gene matches: 7. The CDR3 consists of 16 residues. Germline V gene data show CDR1 as SGHTA and CDR2 as FQGNSA. CDR3 nucleotides: TGTGCCAGCAGCCCAGTTGGGGACAGCTCCTACAATGAGCAGTTCTTC. Amino acid sequence: CASSPVGDSSYNEQFF.

The chain recombines TRBV4-1 with TRBJ2-7; D gene uncertain. The germline V gene has CDR1 MGHRA and CDR2 YSYEKL. The V gene lost 0 bases and the J gene lost 2 bases, with 8 bases spanning the gap. The CDR3 sequence is 14 residues long. The DNA of the CDR3 is TGCGCCAGCAGCCAAGATCACAGCACCTACGAGCAGTACTTC. This sequence encodes CASSQDHSTYEQYF.